Sequencing of this T cell receptor (beta chain) was carried out in a study of blood T cells in healthy people across ages. On the study more broadly: Template switching captured about one barcoded beta molecule per two T cells. Study-level results: PBMCs that were unsorted prevented a conclusive naive versus antigen-experienced comparison. There were more naive CD4+ cells and higher diversity in long-lived donors than in aged donors.

Germline loops: CDR1 MDHEN, CDR2 SYDVKM. The CDR3 has 15 amino acids. V lost 4 bases and J lost 4, with 16 bases in between. A word on this clonotype: Antigen: not known.

A second PCR, run for about 7 to 11 cycles, used a sample-barcoded 5' primer plus a J-beta primer mix. Via MiXCR, TCRdb re-called the 5' RACE reads, giving one row per CDR3 protein. Of some 1 million distinct CDR3 sequences listed, 45% are singletons. The sample comprised blood. The chain couples TRBV28 to TRBJ2-5, with D possibly called TRBD1 or TRBD2 (5 bases each). The sequence derives from a woman aged 55-69 years in good health. CDR3 in amino acids: CASSSSSAGGETQYF. The DNA of the CDR3 is TGTGCCAGCAGTTCCTCCTCAGCTGGGGGAGAGACCCAGTACTTC. The entire variable domain, with the rest obtained from reference TRBV28 and TRBJ2-5, is as follows: DVKVTQSSRYLVKRTGEKVFLECVQDMDHENMFWYRQDPGLGLRLIYFSYDVKMKEKGDIPEGYSVSREKKERFSLILESASTNQTSMYLCASSSSSAGGETQYFGPGTRLLVL.